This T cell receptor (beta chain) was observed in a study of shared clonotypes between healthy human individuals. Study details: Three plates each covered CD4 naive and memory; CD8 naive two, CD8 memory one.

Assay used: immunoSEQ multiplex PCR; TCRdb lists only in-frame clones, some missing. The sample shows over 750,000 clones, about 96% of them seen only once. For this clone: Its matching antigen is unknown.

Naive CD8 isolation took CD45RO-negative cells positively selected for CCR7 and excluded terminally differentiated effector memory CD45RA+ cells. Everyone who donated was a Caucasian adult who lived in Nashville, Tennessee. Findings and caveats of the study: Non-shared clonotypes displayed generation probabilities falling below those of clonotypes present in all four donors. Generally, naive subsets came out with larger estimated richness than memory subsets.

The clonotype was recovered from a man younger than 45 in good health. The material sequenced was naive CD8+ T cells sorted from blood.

The CDR3 DNA follows: TGCAGCGTTGAAGATCCGCGGAGTAATGGCGAGAGGCCCTACGAGCAGTACTTC. Its protein is CSVEDPRSNGERPYEQYF. The chain links TRBV29-1 to TRBJ2-7; D unclear. This CDR3 spans 18 amino acids. The germline V gene has CDR1 SQVTM and CDR2 ANQGSEA. The germline V and J ends were trimmed by 0 bases and 2 bases, with 23 bases remaining between them.